This TCR beta chain was sequenced in a study of follicular helper T cells after annual influenza vaccination. Time point specified: 2014-2015 season, pre-vaccination. Study results and limitations: Productive TCRB sequences came from only roughly 9.5-22% of cells. Recurrent ICOS+CD38+ cTfh clonotypes included tetramer and AIM influenza-specific ones.

Sequencing of TCRB used Survey level resolution. TCRdb's table, derived via immunoSEQ multiplex PCR, lists solely in-frame clones and lacks some. This sample has about 11,000 clones, with roughly four fifths found just once. The CDR3 contains 13 residues. Germline V gene data show CDR1 as SGHRS and CDR2 as YFSETQ. V lost 4 bases, J lost 4 bases, and 10 bases lay in between. For this clone: Its antigen is not identified.

The receptor was isolated from an adult who received the influenza vaccine. This chain joins TRBV5-1 and TRBJ2-3, with no clear D. The sample was CXCR5- memory CD4+ T cells sorted from blood, taken on the day of influenza vaccination. Here the CDR3 DNA reads TGCGCCAGCAGCGGTGGGTCCGCAGATACGCAGTATTTT. Its protein product is CASSGGSADTQYF.